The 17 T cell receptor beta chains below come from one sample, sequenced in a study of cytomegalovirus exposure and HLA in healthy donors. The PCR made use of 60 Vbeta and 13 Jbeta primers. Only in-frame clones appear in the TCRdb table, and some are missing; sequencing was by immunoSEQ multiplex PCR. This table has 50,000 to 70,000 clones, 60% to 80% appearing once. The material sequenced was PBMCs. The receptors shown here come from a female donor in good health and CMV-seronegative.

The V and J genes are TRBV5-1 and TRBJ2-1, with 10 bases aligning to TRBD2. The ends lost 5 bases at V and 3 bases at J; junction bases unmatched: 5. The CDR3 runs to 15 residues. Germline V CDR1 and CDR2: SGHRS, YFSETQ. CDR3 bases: TGCGCCAGCAGACGCACTAGCGGGGTCTACAATGAGCAGTTCTTC. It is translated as CASRRTSGVYNEQFF.

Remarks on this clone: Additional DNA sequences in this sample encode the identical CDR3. CDR3 amino acids: CASSVDRAYEQYF. CDR3 sequence (DNA): TGTGCCAGCAGTGTCGACAGGGCCTACGAGCAGTACTTC. This sequence joins TRBV2 and TRBJ2-7, with 7 bases matching TRBD1. From germline, CDR1 is SNHLY and CDR2 FYNNEI. Trimming at V came to 4 bases and at J to 2 bases, leaving 2 bases not matched to a gene. This CDR3 contains 13 residues.

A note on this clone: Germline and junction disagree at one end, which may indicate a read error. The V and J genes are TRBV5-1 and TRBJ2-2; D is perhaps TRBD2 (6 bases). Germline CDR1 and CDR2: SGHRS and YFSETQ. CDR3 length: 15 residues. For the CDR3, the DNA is TGCGCCAGCCGCTTTGGGACTTTCAACACCGGGGAGCTGTTTTTT. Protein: CASRFGTFNTGELFF. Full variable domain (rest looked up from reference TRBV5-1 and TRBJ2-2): KAGVTQTPRYLIKTRGQQVTLSCSPISGHRSVSWYQQTPGQGLQFLFEYFSETQRNKGNFPGRFSGRQFSNSRSEMNVSTLELGDSALYLCASRFGTFNTGELFFGEGSRLTVL.

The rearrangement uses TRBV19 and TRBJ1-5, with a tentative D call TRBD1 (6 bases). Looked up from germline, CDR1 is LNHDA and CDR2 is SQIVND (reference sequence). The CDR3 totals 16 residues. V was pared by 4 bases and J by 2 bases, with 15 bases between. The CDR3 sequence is CASSTENYRGNQPQHF. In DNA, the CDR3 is TGTGCCAGTAGTACCGAAAATTACAGGGGCAATCAGCCCCAGCATTTT. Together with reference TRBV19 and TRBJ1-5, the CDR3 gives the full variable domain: DGGITQSPKYLFRKEGQNVTLSCEQNLNHDAMYWYRQDPGQGLRLIYYSQIVNDFQKGDIAEGYSVSREKKESFPLTVTSAQKNPTAFYLCASSTENYRGNQPQHFGDGTRLSIL.

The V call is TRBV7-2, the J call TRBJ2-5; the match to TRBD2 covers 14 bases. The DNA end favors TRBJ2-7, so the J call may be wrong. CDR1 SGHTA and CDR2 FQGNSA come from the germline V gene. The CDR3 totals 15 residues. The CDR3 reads CASSLRTSGRSEQYF. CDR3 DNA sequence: TGTGCCAGCAGCTTACGGACTAGCGGGAGGAGCGAGCAGTACTTC.

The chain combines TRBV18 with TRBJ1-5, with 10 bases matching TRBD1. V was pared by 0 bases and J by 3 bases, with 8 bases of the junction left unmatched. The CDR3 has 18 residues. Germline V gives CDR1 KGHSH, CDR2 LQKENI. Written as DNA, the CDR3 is TGTGCCAGCTCACCACCGAAGGTGGGGACAGGGGACAATCAGCCCCAGCATTTT. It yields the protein CASSPPKVGTGDNQPQHF.

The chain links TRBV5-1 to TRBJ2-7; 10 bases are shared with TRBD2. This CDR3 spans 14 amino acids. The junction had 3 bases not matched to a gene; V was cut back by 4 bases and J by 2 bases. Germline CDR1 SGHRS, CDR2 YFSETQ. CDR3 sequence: CASSGTSVTYEQYF. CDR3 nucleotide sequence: TGCGCCAGCAGCGGGACTAGCGTTACCTACGAGCAGTACTTC.

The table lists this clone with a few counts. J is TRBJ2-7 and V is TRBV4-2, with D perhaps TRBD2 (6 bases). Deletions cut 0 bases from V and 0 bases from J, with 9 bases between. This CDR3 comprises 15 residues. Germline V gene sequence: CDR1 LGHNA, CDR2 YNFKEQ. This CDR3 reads CASSQERGSSYEQYF. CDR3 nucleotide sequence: TGTGCCAGCAGCCAAGAGCGGGGAAGCTCCTACGAGCAGTACTTC.

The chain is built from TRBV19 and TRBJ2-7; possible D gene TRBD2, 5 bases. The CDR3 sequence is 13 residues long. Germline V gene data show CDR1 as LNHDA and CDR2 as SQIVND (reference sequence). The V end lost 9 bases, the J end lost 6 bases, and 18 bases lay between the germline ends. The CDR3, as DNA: TGTGCCAGCCGGCGGGTATTGAGTAGCGAGCAGTACTTC. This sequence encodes CASRRVLSSEQYF.

CDR3 bases: TGTGCCAGTACAGGGGGCCTGGATAATGAAAAACTGTTTTTT. It is translated as CASTGGLDNEKLFF. This chain links TRBV28 with TRBJ1-4, with 9 bases that match TRBD1. The CDR3 has 14 amino acids. CDR1 is MDHEN and CDR2 is SYDVKM in the germline V gene. The V segment lost 9 bases and the J segment 4 bases; nucleotides outside the gene matches: 6.

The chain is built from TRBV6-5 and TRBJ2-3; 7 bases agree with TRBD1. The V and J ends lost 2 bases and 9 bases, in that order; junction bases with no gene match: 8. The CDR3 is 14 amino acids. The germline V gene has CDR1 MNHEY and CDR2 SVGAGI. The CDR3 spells CASSYAGDSPTQYF. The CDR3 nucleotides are TGTGCCAGCAGTTACGCTGGGGACAGTCCAACGCAGTATTTT.

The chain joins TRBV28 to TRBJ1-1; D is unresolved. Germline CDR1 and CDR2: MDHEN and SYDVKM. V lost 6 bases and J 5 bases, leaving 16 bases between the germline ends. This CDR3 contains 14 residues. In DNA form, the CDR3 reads TGTGCCAGCAGCCGAGACCCTCGGGGAACTGAAGCTTTCTTT. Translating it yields CASSRDPRGTEAFF.

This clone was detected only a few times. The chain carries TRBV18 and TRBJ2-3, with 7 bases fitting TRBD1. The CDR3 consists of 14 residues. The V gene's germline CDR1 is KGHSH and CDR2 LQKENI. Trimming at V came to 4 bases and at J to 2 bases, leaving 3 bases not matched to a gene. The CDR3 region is CASSRQGHTDTQYF. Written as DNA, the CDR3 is TGTGCCAGCTCACGACAGGGACACACAGATACGCAGTATTTT.

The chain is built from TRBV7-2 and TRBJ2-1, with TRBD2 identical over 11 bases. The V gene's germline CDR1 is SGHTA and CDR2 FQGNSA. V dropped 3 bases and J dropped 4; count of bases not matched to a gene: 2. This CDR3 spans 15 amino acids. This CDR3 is CASSLGLAAYNEQFF. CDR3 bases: TGTGCCAGCAGCTTGGGACTAGCGGCATACAATGAGCAGTTCTTC.

CDR3 DNA: TGTGCCAGCAGTCCCGGGGGGCGGGGGGTCGGCAAAAACATTCAGTACTTC. Its translation is CASSPGGRGVGKNIQYF. The chain is built from TRBV27 and TRBJ2-4, with TRBD2 matching 8 bases. The ends lost 5 bases at V and 3 bases at J; junction bases unmatched: 12. Germline V gene lookup returns CDR1 MNHEY and CDR2 SMNVEV (reference sequence). This CDR3 has 17 residues.

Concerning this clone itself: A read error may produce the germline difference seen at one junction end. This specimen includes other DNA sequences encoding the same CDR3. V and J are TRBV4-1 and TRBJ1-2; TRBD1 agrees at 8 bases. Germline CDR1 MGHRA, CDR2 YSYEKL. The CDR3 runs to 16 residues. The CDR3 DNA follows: TGTGCCAGCAGCCAAGACCCTCGACAGGGGTTCTATGGCTACACCTTC. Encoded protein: CASSQDPRQGFYGYTF.

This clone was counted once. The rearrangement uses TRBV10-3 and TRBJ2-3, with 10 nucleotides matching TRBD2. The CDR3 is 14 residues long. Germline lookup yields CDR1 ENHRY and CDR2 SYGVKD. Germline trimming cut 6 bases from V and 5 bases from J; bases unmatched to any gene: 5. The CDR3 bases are TGTGCCATCAGAAGCGGGGGGGCGATAGATACGCAGTATTTT. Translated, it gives CAIRSGGAIDTQYF.